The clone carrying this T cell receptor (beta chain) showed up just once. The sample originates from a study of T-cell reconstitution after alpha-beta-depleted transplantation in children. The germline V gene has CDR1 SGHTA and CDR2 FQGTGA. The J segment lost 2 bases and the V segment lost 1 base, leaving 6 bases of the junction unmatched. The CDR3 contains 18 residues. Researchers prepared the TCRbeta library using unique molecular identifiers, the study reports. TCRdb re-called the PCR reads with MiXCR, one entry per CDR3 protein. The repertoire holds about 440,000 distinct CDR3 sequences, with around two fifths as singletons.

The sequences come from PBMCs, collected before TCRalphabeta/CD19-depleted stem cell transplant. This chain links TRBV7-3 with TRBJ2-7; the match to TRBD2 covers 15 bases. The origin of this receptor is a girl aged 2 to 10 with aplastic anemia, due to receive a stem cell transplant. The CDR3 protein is CASSLNGGTSGGPYEQYF. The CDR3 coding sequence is TGTGCCAGCAGCTTAAACGGCGGGACTAGCGGGGGGCCCTACGAGCAGTACTTC. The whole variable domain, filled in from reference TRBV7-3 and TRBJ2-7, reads GAGVSQTPSNKVTEKGKYVELRCDPISGHTALYWYRQSLGQGPEFLIYFQGTGAADDSGLPNDRFFAVRPEGSVSTLKIQRTERGDSAVYLCASSLNGGTSGGPYEQYFGPGTRLTVT.